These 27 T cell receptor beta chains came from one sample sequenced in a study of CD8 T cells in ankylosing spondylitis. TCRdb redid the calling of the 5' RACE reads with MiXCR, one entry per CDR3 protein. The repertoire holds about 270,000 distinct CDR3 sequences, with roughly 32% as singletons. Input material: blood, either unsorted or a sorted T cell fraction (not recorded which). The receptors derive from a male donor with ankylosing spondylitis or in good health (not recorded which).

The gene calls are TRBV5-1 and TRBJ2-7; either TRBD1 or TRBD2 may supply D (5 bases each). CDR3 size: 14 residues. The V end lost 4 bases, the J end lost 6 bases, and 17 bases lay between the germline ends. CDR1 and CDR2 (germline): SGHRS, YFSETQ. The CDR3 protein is CASSPGTALGEQYF. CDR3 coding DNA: TGCGCCAGCAGCCCCGGGACGGCCTTAGGCGAGCAGTACTTC.

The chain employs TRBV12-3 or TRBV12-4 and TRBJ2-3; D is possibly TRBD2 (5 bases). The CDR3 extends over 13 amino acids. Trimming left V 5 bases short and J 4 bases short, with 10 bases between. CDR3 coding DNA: TGTGCCAGCAGTAAGAGGGCTGCAGATACGCAGTATTTT. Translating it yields CASSKRAADTQYF.

The CDR3 DNA follows: TGTGCCAGCAGTGCTTCGGTCGAAGGAAGCACAGATACGCAGTATTTT. Protein sequence: CASSASVEGSTDTQYF. The chain carries TRBV2 and TRBJ2-3; D gene uncertain. The germline V gene has CDR1 SNHLY and CDR2 FYNNEI. The ends were cut back, 4 bases at V and 0 bases at J, with 14 bases in the middle. The CDR3 loop spans 16 amino acids.

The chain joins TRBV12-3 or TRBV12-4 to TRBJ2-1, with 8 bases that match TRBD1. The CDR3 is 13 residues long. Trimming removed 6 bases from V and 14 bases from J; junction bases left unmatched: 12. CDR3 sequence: CASSKGQGGIKFF. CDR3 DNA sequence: TGTGCCAGCAGCAAAGGACAGGGTGGAATAAAGTTCTTC.

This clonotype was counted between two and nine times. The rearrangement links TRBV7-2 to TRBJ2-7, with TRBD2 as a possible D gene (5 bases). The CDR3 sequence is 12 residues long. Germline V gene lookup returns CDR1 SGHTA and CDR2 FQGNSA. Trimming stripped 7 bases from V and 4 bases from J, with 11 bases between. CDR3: CASTDLVYEQYF. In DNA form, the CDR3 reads TGTGCCAGCACGGACTTAGTGTACGAGCAGTACTTC.

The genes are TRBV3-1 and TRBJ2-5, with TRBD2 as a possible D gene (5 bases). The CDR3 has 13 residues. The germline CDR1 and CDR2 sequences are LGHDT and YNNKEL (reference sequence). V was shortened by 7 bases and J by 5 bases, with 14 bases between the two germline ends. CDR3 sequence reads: CASNTGIGETQYF. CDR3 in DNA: TGTGCCAGCAATACGGGGATTGGGGAGACCCAGTACTTC.

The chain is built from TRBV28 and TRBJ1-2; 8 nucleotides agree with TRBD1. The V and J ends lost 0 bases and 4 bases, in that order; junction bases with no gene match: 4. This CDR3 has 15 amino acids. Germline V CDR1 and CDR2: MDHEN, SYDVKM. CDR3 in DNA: TGTGCCAGCAGTTTATGGACAGGGGTTGGCTATGGCTACACCTTC. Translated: CASSLWTGVGYGYTF.

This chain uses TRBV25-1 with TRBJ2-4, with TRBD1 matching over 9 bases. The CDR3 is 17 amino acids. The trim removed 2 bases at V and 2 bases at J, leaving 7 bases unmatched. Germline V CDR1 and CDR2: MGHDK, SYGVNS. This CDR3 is CASSEGTGSWSKNIQYF. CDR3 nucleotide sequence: TGTGCCAGCAGTGAAGGGACAGGGTCTTGGTCCAAAAACATTCAGTACTTC.

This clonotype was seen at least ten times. The CDR3 spells CSARVANQPQHF. For the CDR3, the DNA is TGCAGTGCCCGTGTAGCTAATCAGCCCCAGCATTTT. The chain employs TRBV20-1 and TRBJ1-5; the D is unclear. Trimming shortened V by 6 bases and J by 4 bases, and 10 bases separated the two germline ends. The CDR3 is 12 residues long. The germline gives CDR1 DFQATT, CDR2 SNEGSKA (reference sequence).

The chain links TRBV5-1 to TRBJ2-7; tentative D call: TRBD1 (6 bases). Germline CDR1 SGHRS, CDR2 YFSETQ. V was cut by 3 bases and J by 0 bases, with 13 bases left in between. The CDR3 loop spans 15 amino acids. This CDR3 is CASSSEEGVSYEQYF. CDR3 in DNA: TGCGCCAGCAGCTCCGAAGAGGGGGTCTCCTACGAGCAGTACTTC.

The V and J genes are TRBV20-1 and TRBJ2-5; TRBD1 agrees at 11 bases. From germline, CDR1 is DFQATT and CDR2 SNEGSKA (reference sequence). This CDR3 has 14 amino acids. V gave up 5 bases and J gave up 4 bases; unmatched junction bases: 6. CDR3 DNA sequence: TGCAGTGCTCCGGACAGGGGGCAGGGAGAGACCCAGTACTTC. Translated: CSAPDRGQGETQYF.

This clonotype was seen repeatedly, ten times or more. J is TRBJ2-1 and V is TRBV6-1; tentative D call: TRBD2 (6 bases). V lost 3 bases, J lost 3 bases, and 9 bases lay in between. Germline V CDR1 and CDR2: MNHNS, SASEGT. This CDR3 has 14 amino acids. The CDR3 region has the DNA TGTGCCAGCAGTGACGGGGGTAGCTACAATGAGCAGTTCTTC. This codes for CASSDGGSYNEQFF.

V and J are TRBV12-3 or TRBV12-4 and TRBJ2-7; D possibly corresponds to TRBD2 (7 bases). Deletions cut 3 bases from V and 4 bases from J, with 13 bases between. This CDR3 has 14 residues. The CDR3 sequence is CASSFSGGPYEQYF. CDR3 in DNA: TGTGCCAGCAGTTTTTCGGGGGGCCCGTACGAGCAGTACTTC.

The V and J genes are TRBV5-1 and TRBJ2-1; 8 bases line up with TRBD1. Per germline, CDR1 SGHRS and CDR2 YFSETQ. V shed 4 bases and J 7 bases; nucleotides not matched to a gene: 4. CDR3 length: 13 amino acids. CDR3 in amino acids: CASSGQGENEQFF. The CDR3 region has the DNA TGCGCCAGCAGCGGACAGGGTGAGAATGAGCAGTTCTTC. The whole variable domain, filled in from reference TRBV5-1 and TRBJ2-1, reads KAGVTQTPRYLIKTRGQQVTLSCSPISGHRSVSWYQQTPGQGLQFLFEYFSETQRNKGNFPGRFSGRQFSNSRSEMNVSTLELGDSALYLCASSGQGENEQFFGPGTRLTVL.

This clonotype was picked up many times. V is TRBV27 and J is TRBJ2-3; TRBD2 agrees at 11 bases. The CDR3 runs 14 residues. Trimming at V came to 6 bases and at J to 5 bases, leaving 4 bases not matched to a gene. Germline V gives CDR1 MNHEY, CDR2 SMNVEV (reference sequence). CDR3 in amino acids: CASRTGTSGDTQYF. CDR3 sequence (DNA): TGTGCCAGCAGGACCGGGACTAGCGGAGATACGCAGTATTTT.

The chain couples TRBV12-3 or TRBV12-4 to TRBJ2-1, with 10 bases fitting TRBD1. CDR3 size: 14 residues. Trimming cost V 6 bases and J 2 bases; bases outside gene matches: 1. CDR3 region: CASRDRGAYNEQFF. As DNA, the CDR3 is TGTGCCAGCAGGGACAGGGGGGCCTACAATGAGCAGTTCTTC.

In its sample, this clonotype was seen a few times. This chain's CDR3 is CSALTEFGDGYTF. CDR3 sequence (DNA): TGCAGCGCCCTGACAGAATTCGGGGACGGCTACACCTTC. This chain links TRBV29-1 with TRBJ1-2; weak D call: TRBD1 (5 bases). This CDR3 is 13 amino acids long. Trimming cost V 7 bases and J 8 bases, with 20 bases left between them. The germline V gene has CDR1 SQVTM and CDR2 ANQGSEA.

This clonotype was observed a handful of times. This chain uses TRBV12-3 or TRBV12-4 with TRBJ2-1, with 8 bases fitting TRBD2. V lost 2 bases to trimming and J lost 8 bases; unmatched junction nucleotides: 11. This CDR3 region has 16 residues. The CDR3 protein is CASSLLAGRLTDEQFF. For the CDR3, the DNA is TGTGCCAGCAGTTTATTAGCGGGGCGCCTGACCGATGAGCAGTTCTTC.

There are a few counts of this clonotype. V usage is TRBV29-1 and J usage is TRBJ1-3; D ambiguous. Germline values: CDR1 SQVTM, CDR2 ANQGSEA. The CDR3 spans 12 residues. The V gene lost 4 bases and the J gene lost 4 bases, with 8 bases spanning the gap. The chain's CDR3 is CSVVGGGNTIYF. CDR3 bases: TGCAGCGTTGTAGGTGGCGGAAACACCATATATTTT.

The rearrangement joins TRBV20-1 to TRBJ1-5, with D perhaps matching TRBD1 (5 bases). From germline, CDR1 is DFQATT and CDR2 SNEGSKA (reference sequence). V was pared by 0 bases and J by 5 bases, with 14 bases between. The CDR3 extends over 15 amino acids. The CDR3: CSAREPGRYDQPQHF. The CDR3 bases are TGCAGTGCTAGAGAGCCAGGGAGGTACGATCAGCCCCAGCATTTT.

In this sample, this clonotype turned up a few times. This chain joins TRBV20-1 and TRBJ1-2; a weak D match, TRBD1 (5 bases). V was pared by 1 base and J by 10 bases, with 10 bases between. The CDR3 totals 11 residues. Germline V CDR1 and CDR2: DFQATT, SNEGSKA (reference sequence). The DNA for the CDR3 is TGCAGTGCTAGAGGCCAGGGAACCTACACCTTC. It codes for CSARGQGTYTF.

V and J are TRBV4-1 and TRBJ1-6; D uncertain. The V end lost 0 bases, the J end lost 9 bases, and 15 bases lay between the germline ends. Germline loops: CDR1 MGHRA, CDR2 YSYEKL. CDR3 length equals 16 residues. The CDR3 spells CASSQDPGRLGSPLHF. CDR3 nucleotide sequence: TGCGCCAGCAGCCAAGATCCAGGCAGGTTAGGTTCACCCCTCCACTTT.

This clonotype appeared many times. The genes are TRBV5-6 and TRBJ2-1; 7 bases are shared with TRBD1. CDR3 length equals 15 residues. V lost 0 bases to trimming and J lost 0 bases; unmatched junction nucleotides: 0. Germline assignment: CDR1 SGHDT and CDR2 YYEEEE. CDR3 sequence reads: CASSLGQGSYNEQFF. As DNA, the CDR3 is TGTGCCAGCAGCTTGGGACAGGGCTCCTACAATGAGCAGTTCTTC.

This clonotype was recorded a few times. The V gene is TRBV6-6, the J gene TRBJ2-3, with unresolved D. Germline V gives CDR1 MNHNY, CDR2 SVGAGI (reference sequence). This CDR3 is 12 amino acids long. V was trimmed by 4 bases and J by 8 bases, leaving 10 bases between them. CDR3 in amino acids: CASSSPLGTQYF. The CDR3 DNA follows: TGTGCCAGCAGTTCGCCCCTGGGTACGCAGTATTTT.

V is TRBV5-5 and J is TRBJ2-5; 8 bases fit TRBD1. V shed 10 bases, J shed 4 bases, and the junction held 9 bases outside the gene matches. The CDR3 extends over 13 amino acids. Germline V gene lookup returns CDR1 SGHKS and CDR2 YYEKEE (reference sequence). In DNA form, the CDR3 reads TGTGCCTCAAGTGGGACAGGTGCAGAGACCCAGTACTTC. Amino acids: CASSGTGAETQYF.

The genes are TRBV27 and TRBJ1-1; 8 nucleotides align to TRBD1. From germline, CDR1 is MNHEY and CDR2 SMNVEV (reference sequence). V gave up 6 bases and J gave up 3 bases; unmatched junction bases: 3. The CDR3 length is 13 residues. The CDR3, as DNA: TGTGCCAGCAGACAGACAGGGGACACTGAAGCTTTCTTT. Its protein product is CASRQTGDTEAFF.

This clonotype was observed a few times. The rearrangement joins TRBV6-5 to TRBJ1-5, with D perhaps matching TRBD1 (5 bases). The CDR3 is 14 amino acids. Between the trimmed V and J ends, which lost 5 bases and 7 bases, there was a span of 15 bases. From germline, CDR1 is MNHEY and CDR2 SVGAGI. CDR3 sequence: CASSQSGGGQPQHF. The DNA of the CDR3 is TGTGCCAGCAGTCAGTCGGGGGGAGGACAGCCCCAGCATTTT.